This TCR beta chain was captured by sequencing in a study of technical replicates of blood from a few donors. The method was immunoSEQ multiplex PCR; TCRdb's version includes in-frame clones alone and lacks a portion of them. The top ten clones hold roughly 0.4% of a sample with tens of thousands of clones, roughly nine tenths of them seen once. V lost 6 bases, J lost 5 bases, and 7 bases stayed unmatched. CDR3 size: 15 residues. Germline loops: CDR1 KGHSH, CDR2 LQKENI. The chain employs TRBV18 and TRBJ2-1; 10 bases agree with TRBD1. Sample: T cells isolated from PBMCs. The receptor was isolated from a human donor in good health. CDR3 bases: TGTGCCAGCTCCCGTGACAGGGGGCTGGACAATGAGCAGTTCTTC. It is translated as CASSRDRGLDNEQFF.